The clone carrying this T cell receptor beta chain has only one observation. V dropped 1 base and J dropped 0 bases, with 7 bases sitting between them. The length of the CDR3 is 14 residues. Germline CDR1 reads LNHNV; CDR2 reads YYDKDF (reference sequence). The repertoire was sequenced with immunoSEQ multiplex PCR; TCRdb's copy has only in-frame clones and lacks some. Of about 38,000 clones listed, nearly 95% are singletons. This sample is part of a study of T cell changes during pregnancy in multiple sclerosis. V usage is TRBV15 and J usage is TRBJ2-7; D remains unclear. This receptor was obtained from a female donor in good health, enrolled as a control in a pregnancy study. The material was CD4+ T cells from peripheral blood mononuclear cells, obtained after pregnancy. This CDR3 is CATSRALSSYEQYF. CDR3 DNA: TGTGCCACCAGCAGAGCACTGAGCTCCTACGAGCAGTACTTC.